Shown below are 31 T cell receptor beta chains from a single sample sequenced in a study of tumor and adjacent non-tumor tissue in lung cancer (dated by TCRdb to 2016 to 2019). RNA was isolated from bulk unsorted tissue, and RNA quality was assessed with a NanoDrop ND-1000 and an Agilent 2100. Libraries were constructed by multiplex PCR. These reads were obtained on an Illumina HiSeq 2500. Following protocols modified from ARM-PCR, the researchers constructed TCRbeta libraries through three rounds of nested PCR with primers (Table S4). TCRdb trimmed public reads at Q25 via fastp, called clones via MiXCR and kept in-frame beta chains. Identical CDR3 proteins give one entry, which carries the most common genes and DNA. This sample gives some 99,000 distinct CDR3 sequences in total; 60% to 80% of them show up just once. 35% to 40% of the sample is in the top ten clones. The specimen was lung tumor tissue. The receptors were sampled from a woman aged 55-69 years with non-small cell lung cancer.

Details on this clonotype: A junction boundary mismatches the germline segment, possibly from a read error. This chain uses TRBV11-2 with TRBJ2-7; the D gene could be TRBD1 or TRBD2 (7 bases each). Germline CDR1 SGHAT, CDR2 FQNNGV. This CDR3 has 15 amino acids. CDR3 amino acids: CTSSLVQGGPYEHYF. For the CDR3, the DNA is TGTACCAGCAGCTTAGTGCAGGGGGGGCCCTACGAGCACTATTTC.

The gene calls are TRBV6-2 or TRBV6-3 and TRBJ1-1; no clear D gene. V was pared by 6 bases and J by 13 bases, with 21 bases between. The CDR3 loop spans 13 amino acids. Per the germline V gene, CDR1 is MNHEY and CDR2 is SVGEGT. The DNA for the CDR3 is TGTGCCAGCAGATTCACGGTTGAGACAACTCTTTTCTTT. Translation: CASRFTVETTLFF.

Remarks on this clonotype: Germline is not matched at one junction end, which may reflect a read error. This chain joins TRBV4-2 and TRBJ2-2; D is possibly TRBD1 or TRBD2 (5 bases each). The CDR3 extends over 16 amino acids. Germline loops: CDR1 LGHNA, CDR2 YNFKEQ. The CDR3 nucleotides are TGTGCCAGCATCCAAGTTCAGGGAGTAGGCACCGGAGAGCTGTTTTTT. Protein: CASIQVQGVGTGELFF.

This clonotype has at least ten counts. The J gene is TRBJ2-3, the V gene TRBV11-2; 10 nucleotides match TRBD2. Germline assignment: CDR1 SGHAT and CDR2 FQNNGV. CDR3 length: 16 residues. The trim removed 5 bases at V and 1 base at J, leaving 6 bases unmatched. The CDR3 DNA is TGTGCCAGCAGCCGAACTCTAGCGGGGGGCACAGATACGCAGTATTTT. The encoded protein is CASSRTLAGGTDTQYF. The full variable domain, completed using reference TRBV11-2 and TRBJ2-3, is EAGVAQSPRYKIIEKRQSVAFWCNPISGHATLYWYQQILGQGPKLLIQFQNNGVVDDSQLPKDRFSAERLKGVDSTLKIQPAKLEDSAVYLCASSRTLAGGTDTQYFGPGTRLTVL.

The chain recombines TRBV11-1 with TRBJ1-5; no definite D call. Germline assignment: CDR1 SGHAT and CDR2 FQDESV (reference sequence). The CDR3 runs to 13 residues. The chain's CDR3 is CAGSLVGGQPQHF. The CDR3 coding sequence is TGTGCTGGCAGCTTGGTGGGAGGTCAGCCCCAGCATTTT.

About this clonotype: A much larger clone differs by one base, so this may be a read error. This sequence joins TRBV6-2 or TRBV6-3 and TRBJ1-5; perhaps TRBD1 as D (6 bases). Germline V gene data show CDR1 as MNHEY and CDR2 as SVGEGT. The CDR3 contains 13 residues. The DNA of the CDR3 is TGTGTCAGCACATCACAGGGATCTCAGCCCCAGCATTTT. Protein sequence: CVSTSQGSQPQHF.

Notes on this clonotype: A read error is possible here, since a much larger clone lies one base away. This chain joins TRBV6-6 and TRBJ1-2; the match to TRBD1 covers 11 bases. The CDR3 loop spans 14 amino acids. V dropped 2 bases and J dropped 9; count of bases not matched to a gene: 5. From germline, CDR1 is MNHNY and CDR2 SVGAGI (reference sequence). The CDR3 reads CASSYGGTGGCYTF. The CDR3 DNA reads TGTGCCAGCAGTTACGGGGGGACAGGGGGATGCTACACCTTC.

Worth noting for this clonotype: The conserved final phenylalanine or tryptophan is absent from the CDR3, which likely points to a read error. The CDR3 region has the DNA TGTGCCAGCCATACCGACAGCGGAACTGAAGCTTTCTAT. Translating it yields CASHTDSGTEAFY. The chain has TRBV6-1 and TRBJ1-1; maybe TRBD1 (5 bases). Germline assignment: CDR1 MNHNS and CDR2 SASEGT. V was clipped by 8 bases and J by 5 bases, with 15 bases between them. CDR3 length: 13 residues.

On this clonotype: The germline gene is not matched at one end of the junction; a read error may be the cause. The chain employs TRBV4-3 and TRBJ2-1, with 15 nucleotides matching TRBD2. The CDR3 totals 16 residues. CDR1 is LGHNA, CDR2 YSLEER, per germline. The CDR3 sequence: CASSQGTSGRLDEKFF. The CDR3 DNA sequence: TGCGCCAGTAGCCAAGGGACTAGCGGGAGGTTGGATGAGAAGTTCTTC.

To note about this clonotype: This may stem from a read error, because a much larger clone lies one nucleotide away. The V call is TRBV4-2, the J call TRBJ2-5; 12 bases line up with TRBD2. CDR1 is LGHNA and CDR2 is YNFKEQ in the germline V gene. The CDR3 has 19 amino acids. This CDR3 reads CASIQGAASGGAFQETQYF. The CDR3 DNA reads TGTGCCAGCATCCAAGGTGCGGCTAGCGGGGGGGCATTTCAAGAGACCCAGTACTTC.

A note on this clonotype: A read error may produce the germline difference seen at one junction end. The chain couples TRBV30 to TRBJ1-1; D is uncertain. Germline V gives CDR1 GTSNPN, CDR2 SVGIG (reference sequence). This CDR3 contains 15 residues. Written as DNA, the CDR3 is TGTGCCTGGAGTGGAAAATACTCGGGAAACAATGAAGCCTTCTTT. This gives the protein CAWSGKYSGNNEAFF. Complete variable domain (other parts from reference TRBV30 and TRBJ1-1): SQTIHQWPATLVQPVGSPLSLECTVEGTSNPNLYWYRQAAGRGLQLLFYSVGIGQISSEVPQNLSASRPQDRQFILSSKKLLLSDSGFYLCAWSGKYSGNNEAFFGQGTRLTVV.

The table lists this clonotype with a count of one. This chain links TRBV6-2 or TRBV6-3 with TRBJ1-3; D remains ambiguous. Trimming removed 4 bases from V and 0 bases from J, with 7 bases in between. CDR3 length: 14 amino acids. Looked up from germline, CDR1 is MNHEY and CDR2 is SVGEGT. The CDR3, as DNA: TGTGCCAGCAGTTGGACGCTCTCTGGAAACACCATATATTTT. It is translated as CASSWTLSGNTIYF.

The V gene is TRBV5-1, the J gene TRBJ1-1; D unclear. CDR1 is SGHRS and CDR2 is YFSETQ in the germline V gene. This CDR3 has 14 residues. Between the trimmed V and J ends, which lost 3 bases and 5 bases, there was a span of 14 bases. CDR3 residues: CASSSAKGRTEAFF. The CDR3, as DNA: TGCGCCAGCAGCTCGGCCAAGGGTAGGACTGAAGCTTTCTTT.

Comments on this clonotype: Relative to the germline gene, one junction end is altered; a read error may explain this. CDR3 bases: TGCAGTGTTAGACTAGCGGGAGTATCCGAGCATTACTTC. This codes for CSVRLAGVSEHYF. The chain is built from TRBV29-1 and TRBJ2-7, with 12 nucleotides matching TRBD2. The CDR3 runs 13 residues. The germline V gene has CDR1 SQVTM and CDR2 ANQGSEA.

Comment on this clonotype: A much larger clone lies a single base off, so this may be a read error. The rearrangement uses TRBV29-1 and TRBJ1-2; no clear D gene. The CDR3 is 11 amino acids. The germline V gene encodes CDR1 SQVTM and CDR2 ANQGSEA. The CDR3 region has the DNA TGCAGCGTTGTCCAGAGTGGTGGCTACATCTTC. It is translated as CSVVQSGGYIF.

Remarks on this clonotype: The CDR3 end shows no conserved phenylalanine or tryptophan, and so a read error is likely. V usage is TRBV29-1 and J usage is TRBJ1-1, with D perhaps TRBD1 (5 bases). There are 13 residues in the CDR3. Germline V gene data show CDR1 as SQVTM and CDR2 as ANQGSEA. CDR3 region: CTGCRDLGTEAFL. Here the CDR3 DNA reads TGCACCGGCTGCAGGGATTTGGGCACTGAAGCTTTCCTT.

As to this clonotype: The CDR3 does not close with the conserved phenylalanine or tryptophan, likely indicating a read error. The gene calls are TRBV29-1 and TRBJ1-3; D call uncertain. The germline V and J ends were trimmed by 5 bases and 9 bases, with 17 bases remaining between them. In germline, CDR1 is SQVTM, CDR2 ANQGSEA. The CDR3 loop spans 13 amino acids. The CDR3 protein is CSVRTLDRITIYL. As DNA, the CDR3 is TGCAGCGTTCGGACGTTAGATAGAATCACCATATATCTT.

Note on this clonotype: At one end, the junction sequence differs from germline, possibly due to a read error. The CDR3: CASSCTRTAGTDTQCF. CDR3 sequence (DNA): TGTGCCAGTAGTTGCACTCGGACGGCCGGCACAGATACGCAGTGTTTT. The chain combines TRBV19 with TRBJ2-3; the D is unclear. Germline V lookup: CDR1 LNHDA, CDR2 SQIVND (reference sequence). The CDR3 loop spans 16 amino acids.

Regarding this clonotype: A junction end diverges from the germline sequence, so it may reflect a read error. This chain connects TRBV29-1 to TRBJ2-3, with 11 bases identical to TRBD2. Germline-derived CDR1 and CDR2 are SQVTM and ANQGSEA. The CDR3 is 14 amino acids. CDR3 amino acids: CSALTSGTPDTQYF. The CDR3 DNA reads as TGCAGCGCCTTGACTAGCGGGACTCCAGATACACAGTATTTT.

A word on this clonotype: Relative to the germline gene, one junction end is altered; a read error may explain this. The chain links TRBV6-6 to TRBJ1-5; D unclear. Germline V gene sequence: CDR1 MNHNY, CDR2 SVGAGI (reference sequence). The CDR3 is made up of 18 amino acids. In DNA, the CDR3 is TGTGCCTCCCAGAGTAAGGACTCAAGGGCATATTGCAATCAGCACCAGCATTTT. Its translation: CASQSKDSRAYCNQHQHF.

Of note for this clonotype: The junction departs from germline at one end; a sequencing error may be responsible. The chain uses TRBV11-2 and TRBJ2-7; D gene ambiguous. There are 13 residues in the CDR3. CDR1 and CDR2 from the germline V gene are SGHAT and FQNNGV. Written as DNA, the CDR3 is TGTGCCAGCTGCTTGGGCGATGACTACGAGCAGTACTTC. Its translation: CASCLGDDYEQYF. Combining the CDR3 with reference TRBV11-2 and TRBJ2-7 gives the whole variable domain EAGVAQSPRYKIIEKRQSVAFWCNPISGHATLYWYQQILGQGPKLLIQFQNNGVVDDSQLPKDRFSAERLKGVDSTLKIQPAKLEDSAVYLCASCLGDDYEQYFGPGTRLTVT.

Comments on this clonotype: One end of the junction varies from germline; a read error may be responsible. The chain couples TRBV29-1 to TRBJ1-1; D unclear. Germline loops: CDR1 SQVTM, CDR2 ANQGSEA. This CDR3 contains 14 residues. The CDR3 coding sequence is TGCAGCGTTGGTCCCGATGGATCAGGATTTGAAGCTGTCTTT. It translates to CSVGPDGSGFEAVF.

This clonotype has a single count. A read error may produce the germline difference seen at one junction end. CDR3 bases: TGTGCCAGCAGCTTAGAGTTGACTAGTGGGAGCCACAATAGGCAGTTTTTC. Its translation: CASSLELTSGSHNRQFF. This chain uses TRBV11-1 with TRBJ2-1, with D perhaps TRBD2 (6 bases). Germline V gene data show CDR1 as SGHAT and CDR2 as FQDESV (reference sequence). CDR3 length: 17 amino acids.

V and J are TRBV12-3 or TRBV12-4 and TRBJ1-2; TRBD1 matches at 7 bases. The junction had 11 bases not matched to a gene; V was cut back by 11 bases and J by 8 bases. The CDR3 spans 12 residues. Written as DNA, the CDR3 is TGTGCCGGCACCCAGAACAGGGGAGGCTACACCTTC. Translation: CAGTQNRGGYTF.

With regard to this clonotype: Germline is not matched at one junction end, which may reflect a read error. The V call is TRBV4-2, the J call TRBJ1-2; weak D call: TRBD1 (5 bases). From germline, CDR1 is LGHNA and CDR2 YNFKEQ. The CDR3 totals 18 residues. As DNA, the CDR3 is TGTCCCAGCAGCCAAGATGCCCCGCGTGAGGGGCTCCACTATGGCTACACCTTC. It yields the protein CPSSQDAPREGLHYGYTF.

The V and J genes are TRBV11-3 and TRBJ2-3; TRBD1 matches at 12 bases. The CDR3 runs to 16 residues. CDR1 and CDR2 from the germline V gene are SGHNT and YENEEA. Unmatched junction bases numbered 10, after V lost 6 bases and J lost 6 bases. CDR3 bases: TGTGCCAGCAGTATATCTGGGACAGGGGGCGCGGATACGCAGTATTTT. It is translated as CASSISGTGGADTQYF.

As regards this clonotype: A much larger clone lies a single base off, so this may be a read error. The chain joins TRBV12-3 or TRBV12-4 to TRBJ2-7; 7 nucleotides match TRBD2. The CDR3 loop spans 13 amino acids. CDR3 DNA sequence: TGTACCAGCAATCGGGGGGAGACCTACGAGCAGTACTTC. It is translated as CTSNRGETYEQYF.

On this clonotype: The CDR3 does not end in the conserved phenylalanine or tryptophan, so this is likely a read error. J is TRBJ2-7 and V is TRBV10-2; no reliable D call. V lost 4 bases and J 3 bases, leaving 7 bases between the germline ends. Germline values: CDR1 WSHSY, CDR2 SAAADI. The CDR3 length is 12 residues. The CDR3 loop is CASSVSFYEQYI. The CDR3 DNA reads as TGCGCCAGCAGTGTGTCCTTCTACGAGCAGTACATC.

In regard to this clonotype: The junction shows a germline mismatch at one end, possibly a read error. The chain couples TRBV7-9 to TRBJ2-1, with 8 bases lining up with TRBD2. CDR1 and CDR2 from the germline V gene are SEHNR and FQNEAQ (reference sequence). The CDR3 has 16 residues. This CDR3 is CVSSLARSGGWDEQFF. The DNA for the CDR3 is TGTGTCAGCAGCTTAGCGCGAAGCGGGGGATGGGATGAGCAGTTCTTC.

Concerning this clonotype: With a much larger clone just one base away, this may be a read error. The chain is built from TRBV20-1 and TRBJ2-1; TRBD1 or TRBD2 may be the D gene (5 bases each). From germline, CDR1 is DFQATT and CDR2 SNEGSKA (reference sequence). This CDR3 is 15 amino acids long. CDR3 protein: CSVRPGTGGGNEQFF. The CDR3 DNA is TGCAGTGTTAGACCCGGGACGGGCGGAGGCAATGAGCAGTTCTTC.

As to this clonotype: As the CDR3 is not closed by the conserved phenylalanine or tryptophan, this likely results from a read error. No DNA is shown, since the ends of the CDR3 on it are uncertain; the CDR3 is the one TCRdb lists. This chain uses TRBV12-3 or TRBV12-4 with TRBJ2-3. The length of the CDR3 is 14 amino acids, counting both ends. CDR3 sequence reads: CASSLAGSSDTQYI.